The 11 T cell receptor beta chains below come from one sample, sequenced in a study of identical twins. A single record per CDR3 protein comes from TCRdb applying MiXCR to the 5' RACE reads. Here the sample spans approximately 530,000 distinct CDR3 sequences, 20% to 25% being singletons. Separately, the same data were catalogued under a study of yellow fever vaccine responses in identical twins.

The sequenced material came from CD4+ T cells sorted from blood. Source of these receptors: a woman between 18 and 30 years old in good health.

This clonotype has more than one count but fewer than ten. This chain connects TRBV5-1 to TRBJ2-1; 8 bases are a match to TRBD2. The CDR3 runs 13 residues. Looked up from germline, CDR1 is SGHRS and CDR2 is YFSETQ. The CDR3 nucleotides are TGCGTCACCCGGGAGGGCCAAGGGAATGAGCAGTTCTTC. It codes for CVTREGQGNEQFF.

V usage is TRBV29-1 and J usage is TRBJ1-1, with D perhaps matching TRBD1 (6 bases). The CDR3 has 14 residues. V gave up 2 bases and J gave up 4 bases, with 14 bases separating them. In germline, CDR1 is SQVTM, CDR2 ANQGSEA. The CDR3 is CSVEFGTRSTEAFF. The CDR3 coding sequence is TGCAGCGTTGAATTCGGGACACGGAGCACTGAAGCTTTCTTT. Together with reference TRBV29-1 and TRBJ1-1, the CDR3 gives the full variable domain: SAVISQKPSRDICQRGTSLTIQCQVDSQVTMMFWYRQQPGQSLTLIATANQGSEATYESGFVIDKFPISRPNLTFSTLTVSNMSPEDSSIYLCSVEFGTRSTEAFFGQGTRLTVV.

The chain combines TRBV7-2 with TRBJ2-3, with a possible D match to TRBD1 (5 bases). V lost 4 bases and J lost 7, with 15 bases in between. The CDR3 covers 14 residues. Germline values: CDR1 SGHTA, CDR2 FQGNSA. The DNA of the CDR3 is TGTGCCAGCAGCTCTCGTCTAGGGGCAAATACGCAGTATTTT. Amino acids: CASSSRLGANTQYF.

The chain couples TRBV2 to TRBJ2-7, with a weak D call TRBD2 (6 bases). The CDR3 has 13 amino acids. Germline CDR1 SNHLY, CDR2 FYNNEI. Trimming shortened V by 6 bases and J by 0 bases, and 9 bases separated the two germline ends. The CDR3 here is CASRRGPSYEQYV. The CDR3 DNA sequence: TGTGCCAGCAGGCGGGGCCCCTCCTACGAGCAGTACGTC.

The chain is built from TRBV25-1 and TRBJ1-5; 7 bases map to TRBD1. V shed 4 bases, J shed 3 bases, and the junction held 12 bases outside the gene matches. The CDR3 spans 17 residues. Germline V gene sequence: CDR1 MGHDK, CDR2 SYGVNS. CDR3 loop: CASSVNTGTENNQPQHF. The CDR3 region has the DNA TGTGCCAGCAGTGTCAATACCGGGACAGAGAACAATCAGCCCCAGCATTTT.

This chain connects TRBV7-9 to TRBJ2-2; D is ambiguous. The CDR3 extends over 15 amino acids. The germline CDR1 and CDR2 sequences are SEHNR and FQNEAQ (reference sequence). Trimming shortened V by 2 bases and J by 1 base, and 8 bases separated the two germline ends. The CDR3 DNA sequence: TGTGCCAGCAGCTTACTCGCAGAGAACACCGGGGAGCTGTTTTTT. Translation: CASSLLAENTGELFF.

This clonotype was counted only a few times. The chain has TRBV5-1 and TRBJ2-2; weak D call: TRBD2 (6 bases). This CDR3 is 15 amino acids long. CDR1 and CDR2 from the germline V gene are SGHRS and YFSETQ. The germline V and J ends were trimmed by 1 base and 3 bases, with 10 bases remaining between them. The CDR3 nucleotides read TGCGCCAGCAGCTTGTCCGGGGGAGACACCGGGGAGCTGTTTTTT. Translated: CASSLSGGDTGELFF.

The J gene is TRBJ2-2, the V gene TRBV7-6; TRBD1 matches 8 bases. The CDR3 contains 16 residues. The ends lost 5 bases at V and 1 base at J; junction bases unmatched: 6. Germline CDR1 and CDR2: SGHVS and FNYEAQ. The CDR3 protein is CASSPTGTGNTGELFF. The DNA of the CDR3 is TGTGCCAGCAGCCCTACCGGGACAGGGAACACCGGGGAGCTGTTTTTT. Variable domain in full (rest from reference TRBV7-6 and TRBJ2-2): GAGVSQSPRYKVTKRGQDVALRCDPISGHVSLYWYRQALGQGPEFLTYFNYEAQQDKSGLPNDRFSAERPEGSISTLTIQRTEQRDSAMYRCASSPTGTGNTGELFFGEGSRLTVL.

This clonotype was counted only a few times. V gene TRBV12-3 or TRBV12-4 combines with J gene TRBJ2-3; TRBD2 agrees at 8 bases. This CDR3 region has 15 residues. V was pared by 5 bases and J by 2 bases, with 6 bases of the junction left unmatched. CDR3 coding DNA: TGTGCCAGCAGTGGGGGACTAGTTTCCACAGATACGCAGTATTTT. Protein product: CASSGGLVSTDTQYF.

Written as DNA, the CDR3 is TGCGCCAGCAGCTTGGCCAAATTAGGTATAAACTATGGCTACACCTTC. Translating it yields CASSLAKLGINYGYTF. J is TRBJ1-2 and V is TRBV5-1; no reliable D call. The CDR3 is 16 residues long. Trimming removed 0 bases from V and 2 bases from J, with 14 bases in between. Germline V gene lookup returns CDR1 SGHRS and CDR2 YFSETQ.

The V call is TRBV12-3 or TRBV12-4, the J call TRBJ2-2; D might be TRBD1 (6 bases). V lost 4 bases and J lost 5, with 8 bases in between. The CDR3 sequence is 13 residues long. CDR3 sequence: CASSWGRTGELFF. The CDR3, as DNA: TGTGCCAGCAGTTGGGGGCGGACCGGGGAGCTGTTTTTT.